Listed below are T cell receptor beta chains from one sample, sequenced in a study of cytomegalovirus exposure and HLA in healthy donors. The protocol was immunoSEQ multiplex PCR, while the TCRdb copy is restricted to in-frame clones and leaves out a portion. The repertoire consists of about 63,000 clones, with approximately 95% occurring once and the leading ten covering 7%. Sequences were obtained from PBMCs. Receptors were obtained from a woman in her late teens or twenties in good health and CMV-seropositive. Both conserved end residues are part of each CDR3. D genes are given only for firm matches. The size of a clone is reported for some rows only, either as once, few or many, or as a class for expanded clones.

CDR3 DNA: TGTGCCAGCAGCAAAGACGTACAGGGCTCGTTTAATGGCTACACCTTC
CDR3 protein: CASSKDVQGSFNGYTF
J gene: TRBJ1-2
V gene: TRBV21-1
clone size: NA
D gene: NA

CDR3 DNA: TGTGCCAGCTCACCAAACAGAAACACTGAAGCTTTCTTT
CDR3 protein: CASSPNRNTEAFF
J gene: TRBJ1-1
V gene: TRBV18
clone size: once
D gene: NA

CDR3 DNA: TGCAGCGTCGGGACTTCCCCTGGAAACACCATATATTTT
CDR3 protein: CSVGTSPGNTIYF
J gene: TRBJ1-3
V gene: TRBV29-1
clone size: NA
D gene: NA

CDR3 DNA: TGTGCCAGCAGTACCTCCCGATCGGGTTTCGAGCAGTACTTC
CDR3 protein: CASSTSRSGFEQYF
J gene: TRBJ2-7
V gene: TRBV25-1
clone size: NA
D gene: NA

CDR3 DNA: TGTGCCAGCACCCCGGGGGCAGGGGGCTATACTGAAGCTTTCTTT
CDR3 protein: CASTPGAGGYTEAFF
J gene: TRBJ1-1
V gene: TRBV5-5
clone size: once
D gene: TRBD1

CDR3 DNA: TGTGCCACCAACGACAGCCCCTCTGGAAACACCATATATTTT
CDR3 protein: CATNDSPSGNTIYF
J gene: TRBJ1-3
V gene: TRBV10-3
clone size: NA
D gene: NA

CDR3 DNA: TGTGCCATCAGTGAGGGCCTCTTAGGGGGGGGATACACAGATACGCAGTATTTT
CDR3 protein: CAISEGLLGGGYTDTQYF
J gene: TRBJ2-3
V gene: TRBV10-3
clone size: NA
D gene: NA

CDR3 DNA: TGTGCCAGCGCTCGGGGCGGGAGTTCCTACGAGCAGTACTTC
CDR3 protein: CASARGGSSYEQYF
J gene: TRBJ2-7
V gene: TRBV21-1
clone size: NA
D gene: NA

CDR3 DNA: TGTGCCAGCAGCCAATTGGGGACAGGGGGCTCAGAGACCCAGTACTTC
CDR3 protein: CASSQLGTGGSETQYF
J gene: TRBJ2-5
V gene: TRBV14
clone size: NA
D gene: TRBD1

CDR3 DNA: TGTGCCAGCAGCTCCCCCTACCGGCGGGTGGGGCAAGAGACCCAGTACTTC
CDR3 protein: CASSSPYRRVGQETQYF
J gene: TRBJ2-5
V gene: TRBV7-9
clone size: NA
D gene: NA